This T cell receptor (beta chain) stems from a study of response to subunit inactivated influenza vaccine. The CDR3 is made up of 14 amino acids. V shed 4 bases and J shed 2 bases, with 10 bases lying between them. The sample holds many counts of this clonotype. TCRdb re-derived calls from the RT-PCR reads in MiXCR, one entry per CDR3 protein. This table holds fewer than 600,000 distinct CDR3 sequences, roughly 7.6% found once. This TCR was sampled from a man aged 50-75 years who received an inactivated influenza vaccine. The source material was PBMCs from blood, sampled roughly 24 months after vaccination. The genes are TRBV12-3 or TRBV12-4 and TRBJ2-3; D is undetermined. The CDR3 loop reads CASSWVDPTDTQYF. CDR3 DNA: TGTGCCAGCAGTTGGGTGGACCCCACAGATACGCAGTATTTT.